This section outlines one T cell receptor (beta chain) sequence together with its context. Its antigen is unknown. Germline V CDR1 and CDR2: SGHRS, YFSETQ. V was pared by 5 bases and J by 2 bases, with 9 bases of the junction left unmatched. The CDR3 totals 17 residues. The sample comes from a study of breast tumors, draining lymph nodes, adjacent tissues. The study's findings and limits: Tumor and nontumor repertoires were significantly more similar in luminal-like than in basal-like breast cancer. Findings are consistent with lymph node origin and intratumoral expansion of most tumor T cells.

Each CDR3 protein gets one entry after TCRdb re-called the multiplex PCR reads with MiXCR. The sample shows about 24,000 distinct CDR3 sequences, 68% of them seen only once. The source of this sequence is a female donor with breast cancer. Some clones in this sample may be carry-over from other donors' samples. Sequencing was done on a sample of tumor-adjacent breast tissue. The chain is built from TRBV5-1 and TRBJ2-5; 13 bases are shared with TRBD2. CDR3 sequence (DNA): TGCGCCAGCAGTCGGATTGGGACTAGCGGGACGCAAGAGACCCAGTACTTC. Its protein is CASSRIGTSGTQETQYF.